The 4 T cell receptor beta chains below were found in one sample sequenced in a study of blood T cells in healthy people across ages. The second PCR ran about 6 to 12 cycles with a sample-barcoded 5' primer and J-beta primers. MiXCR, run by TCRdb on the 5' RACE reads, gives a single entry per CDR3 protein. The sample holds about 1.1 million distinct CDR3 sequences, 35% to 40% seen once. Sequencing was carried out using blood. The receptor source for this set is a man between 18 and 35 years old in good health.

The gene calls are TRBV9 and TRBJ2-5; 7 bases line up with TRBD1. V trimming: 4 bases; J trimming: 6 bases; junction bases outside the gene matches: 12. Germline V gene data show CDR1 as SGDLS and CDR2 as YYNGEE. This CDR3 contains 15 residues. CDR3 in DNA: TGTGCCAGCAGCCTTTCTCGACAGGGTAGCAAGACCCAGTACTTC. Amino acids: CASSLSRQGSKTQYF.

This clonotype has a handful of counts. The genes are TRBV7-9 and TRBJ2-2, with D maybe TRBD2 (5 bases). The V and J ends lost 5 bases and 0 bases respectively, with 19 bases between them. This CDR3 has 18 residues. The germline CDR1 and CDR2 sequences are SEHNR and FQNEAQ (reference sequence). CDR3 sequence (DNA): TGTGCCAGCAGCCGACTGCCTGGGAGAACGACGAACACCGGGGAGCTGTTTTTT. It translates to CASSRLPGRTTNTGELFF. The entire variable domain, with the rest obtained from reference TRBV7-9 and TRBJ2-2, is as follows: DTGVSQNPRHKITKRGQNVTFRCDPISEHNRLYWYRQTLGQGPEFLTYFQNEAQLEKSRLLSDRFSAERPKGSFSTLEIQRTEQGDSAMYLCASSRLPGRTTNTGELFFGEGSRLTVL.

Only a few counts were recorded for this clonotype. The chain couples TRBV20-1 to TRBJ2-3; 11 bases are shared with TRBD2. The ends lost 2 bases at V and 1 base at J; junction bases unmatched: 5. The CDR3 sequence is 16 residues long. Germline V CDR1 and CDR2: DFQATT, SNEGSKA (reference sequence). The chain's CDR3 is CSARRTSGGRTDTQYF. CDR3 in DNA: TGCAGTGCTAGACGTACTAGCGGGGGACGCACAGATACGCAGTATTTT.

As for this clonotype: A read error may account for a junction end that differs from germline. The J gene is TRBJ2-5, the V gene TRBV29-1, with 7 bases that match TRBD2. Germline CDR1 and CDR2: SQVTM and ANQGSEA. This CDR3 spans 14 amino acids. The CDR3 bases are TGCAGCGCTGAACCCGACGGGAGGAGAGAGACCCAGTACTTC. It encodes CSAEPDGRRETQYF.